This T cell receptor (beta chain) was found in a study of sequential checkpoint blockade in melanoma. The overall study: First-line arms were nivolumab then ipilimumab, or the reverse, randomized 1:1. After both sequences, patients received maintenance nivolumab.

Using immunoSEQ multiplex PCR, the repertoire was profiled, and TCRdb retains in-frame clones only, with some absent. The data hold approximately 21,000 clones, with roughly 82% observed a single time. The CDR3 length is 16 residues. The germline V and J ends were trimmed by 6 bases and 0 bases, with 14 bases remaining between them. CDR1 and CDR2 from the germline V gene are SNHLY and FYNNEI. This clone was counted between two and nine times. Stated treatment: randomized to nivolumab then ipilimumab (arm A) or the reverse (arm B). No patient had prior DNA-damaging chemotherapy. From thawed PBMCs, live CD3+CD8+ cells negative for CD19 and CD56 were sorted.

J is TRBJ1-4 and V is TRBV2; D is perhaps TRBD1 (6 bases). The source was CD8+ T cells sorted from blood (inferred from file names), collected from a patient given nivolumab and ipilimumab in sequence. The clonotype originates from a human donor with melanoma. The CDR3 loop reads CASSPRTDPTNEKLFF. The DNA for the CDR3 is TGTGCCAGCAGCCCCAGGACAGATCCAACTAATGAAAAACTGTTTTTT. Variable domain in full (rest from reference TRBV2 and TRBJ1-4): EPEVTQTPSHQVTQMGQEVILRCVPISNHLYFYWYRQILGQKVEFLVSFYNNEISEKSEIFDDQFSVERPDGSNFTLKIRSTKLEDSAMYFCASSPRTDPTNEKLFFGSGTQLSVL.